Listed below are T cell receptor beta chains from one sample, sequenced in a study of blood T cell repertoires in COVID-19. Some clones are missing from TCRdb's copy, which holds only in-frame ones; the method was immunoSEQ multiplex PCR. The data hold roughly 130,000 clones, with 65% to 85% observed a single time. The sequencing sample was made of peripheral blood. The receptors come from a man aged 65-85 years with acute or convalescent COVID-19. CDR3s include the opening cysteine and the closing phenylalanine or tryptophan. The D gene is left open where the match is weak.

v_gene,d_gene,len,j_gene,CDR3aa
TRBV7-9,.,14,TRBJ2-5,CASRSPRPGETQYF
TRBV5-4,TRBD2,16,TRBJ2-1,CASSTGLAGAYNEQFF
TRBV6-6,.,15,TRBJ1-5,CASSYGTLGNQPQHF
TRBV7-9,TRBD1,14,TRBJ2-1,CASQNGTAYNEQFF
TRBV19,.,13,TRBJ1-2,CASSYGIRYGYTF
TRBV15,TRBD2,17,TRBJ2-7,CATSRAPGLAGTYEQYF
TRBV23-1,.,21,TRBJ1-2,CASSQSPSHPVSRGGTYGYTF
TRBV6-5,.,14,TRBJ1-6,CASSYSTGNSPLHF
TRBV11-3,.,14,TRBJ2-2,CASSLVRGTGELFF
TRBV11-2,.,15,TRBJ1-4,CASSLDLGRVEKLFF
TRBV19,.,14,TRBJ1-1,CASRLNGVNTEAFF
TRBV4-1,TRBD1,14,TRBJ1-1,CASSGRTGDTEAFF
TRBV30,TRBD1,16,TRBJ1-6,CAWSTPGQGLGSPLHF
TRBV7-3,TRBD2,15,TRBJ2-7,CASSLTSGGSYEQYF
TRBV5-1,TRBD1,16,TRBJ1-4,CASSADRAATNEKLFF
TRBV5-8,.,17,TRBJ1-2,CASSKRAQGRSDYGYTF
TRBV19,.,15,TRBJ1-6,CASRPLSSYNSPLHF
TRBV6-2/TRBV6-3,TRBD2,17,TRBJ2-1,CASSYSKLAGFYNEQFF
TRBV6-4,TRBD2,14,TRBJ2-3,CASSGAGGTDTQYF
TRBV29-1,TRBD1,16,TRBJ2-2,CSVAFKTGTNTGELFF
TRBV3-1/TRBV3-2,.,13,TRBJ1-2,CASSQGSIYGYTF
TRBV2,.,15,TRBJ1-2,CASSEAAWGVYGYTF
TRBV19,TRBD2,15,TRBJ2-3,CATVGGEAGADTQYF
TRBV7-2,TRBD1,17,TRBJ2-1,CASSQAVWDSYYNEQFF
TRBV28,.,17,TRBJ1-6,CASSLPVTGFTYSPLHF
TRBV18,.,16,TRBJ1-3,CASSSAAAFSGNTIYF
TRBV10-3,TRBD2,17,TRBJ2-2,CAISGHFTSAVTGELFF
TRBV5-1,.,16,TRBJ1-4,CASSAGAASSHEKLFF
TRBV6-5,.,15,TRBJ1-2,CASSSPNFDIYGYTF
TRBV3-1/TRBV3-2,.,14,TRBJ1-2,CASSQDTYRGGYTF
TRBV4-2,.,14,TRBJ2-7,CASVPMAGATEQYF
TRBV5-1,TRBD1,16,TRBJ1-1,CASSLGTGQGNTEAFF
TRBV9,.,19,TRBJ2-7,CASSATEPRGSGASYEQYF
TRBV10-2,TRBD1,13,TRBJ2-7,CASSMTGSYEQYF
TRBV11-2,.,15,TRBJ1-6,CASSLVQGGNSPLHF
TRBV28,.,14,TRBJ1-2,CASSFPSAGYGYTF
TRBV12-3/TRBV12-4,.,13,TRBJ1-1,CASSPGQNTEAFF
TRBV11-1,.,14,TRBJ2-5,CASSKDSTKETQYF
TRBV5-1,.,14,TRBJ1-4,CASATGRANEKLFF
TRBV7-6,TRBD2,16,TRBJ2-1,CASSLSRGGAYNEQFF
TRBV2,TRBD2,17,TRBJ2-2,CASLGTSGGARAGELFF
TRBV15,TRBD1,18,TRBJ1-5,CATSRALGTGGFSQPQHF
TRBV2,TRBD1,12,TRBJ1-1,CASSVQGIYAFF
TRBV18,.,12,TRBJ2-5,CASSPRAETQYF
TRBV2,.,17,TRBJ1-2,CASSEMGAPTVSWGYTF
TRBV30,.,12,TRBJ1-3,CAWSVGQGVLYF
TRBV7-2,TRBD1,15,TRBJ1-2,CASSAHRGQEYGYTF
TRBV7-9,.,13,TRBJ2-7,CASSRGQFAEQYF